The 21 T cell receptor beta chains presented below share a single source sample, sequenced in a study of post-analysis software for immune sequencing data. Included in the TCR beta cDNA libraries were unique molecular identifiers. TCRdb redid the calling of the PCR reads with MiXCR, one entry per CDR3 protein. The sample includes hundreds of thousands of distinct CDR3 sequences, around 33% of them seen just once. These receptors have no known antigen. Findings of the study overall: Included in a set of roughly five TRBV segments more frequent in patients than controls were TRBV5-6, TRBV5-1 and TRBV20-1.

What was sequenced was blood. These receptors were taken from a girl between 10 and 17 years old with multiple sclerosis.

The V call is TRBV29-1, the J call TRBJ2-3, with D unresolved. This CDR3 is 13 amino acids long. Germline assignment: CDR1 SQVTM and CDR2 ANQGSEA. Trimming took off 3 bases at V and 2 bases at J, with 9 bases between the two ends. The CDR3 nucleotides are TGCAGCGTTGACTCCCAGGACACAGATACGCAGTATTTT. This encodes CSVDSQDTDTQYF.

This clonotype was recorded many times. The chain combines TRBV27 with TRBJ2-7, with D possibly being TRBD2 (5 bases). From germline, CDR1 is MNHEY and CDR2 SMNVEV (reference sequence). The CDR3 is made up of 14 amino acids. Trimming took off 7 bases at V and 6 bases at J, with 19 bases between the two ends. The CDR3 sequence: CASKLSLGGAEQYF. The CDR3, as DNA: TGTGCCAGCAAGCTCTCCCTCGGAGGAGCCGAGCAGTACTTC.

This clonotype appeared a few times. This chain's CDR3 is CSVGGGYEQYF. CDR3 coding DNA: TGCAGCGTTGGAGGGGGATACGAGCAGTACTTC. The chain combines TRBV29-1 with TRBJ2-7; D is possibly TRBD1 (6 bases). Germline-derived CDR1 and CDR2 are SQVTM and ANQGSEA. Trimming took 4 bases from V and 4 from J, leaving 8 bases between them. The CDR3 runs to 11 residues.

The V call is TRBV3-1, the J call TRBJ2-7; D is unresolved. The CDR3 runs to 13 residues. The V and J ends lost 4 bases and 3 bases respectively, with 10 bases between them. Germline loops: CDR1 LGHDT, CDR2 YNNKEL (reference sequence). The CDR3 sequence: CASSPRSYYEQYF. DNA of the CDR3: TGTGCCAGCAGCCCGCGTTCGTACTACGAGCAGTACTTC.

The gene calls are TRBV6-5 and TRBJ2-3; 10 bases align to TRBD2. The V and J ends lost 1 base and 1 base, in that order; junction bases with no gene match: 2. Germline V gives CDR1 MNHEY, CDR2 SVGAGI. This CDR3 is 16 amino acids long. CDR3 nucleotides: TGTGCCAGCAGTTACTTCGGACTAGCGGGCACAGATACGCAGTATTTT. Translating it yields CASSYFGLAGTDTQYF.

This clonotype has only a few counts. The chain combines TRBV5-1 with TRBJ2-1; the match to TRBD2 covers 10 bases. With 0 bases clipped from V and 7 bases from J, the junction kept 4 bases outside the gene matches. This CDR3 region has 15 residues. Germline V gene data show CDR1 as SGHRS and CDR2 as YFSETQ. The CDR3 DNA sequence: TGCGCCAGCAGCTTGGCGGGACTAGCGATGAATGAGCAGTTCTTC. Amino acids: CASSLAGLAMNEQFF.

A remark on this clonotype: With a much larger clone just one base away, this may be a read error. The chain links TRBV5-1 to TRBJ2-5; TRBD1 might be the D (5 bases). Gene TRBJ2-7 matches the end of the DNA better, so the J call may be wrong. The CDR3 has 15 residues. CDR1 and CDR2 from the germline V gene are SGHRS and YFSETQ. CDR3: CASSPQDARVYEQYF. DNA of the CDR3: TGCGCCAGCAGCCCACAGGACGCTAGGGTCTACGAGCAGTACTTC.

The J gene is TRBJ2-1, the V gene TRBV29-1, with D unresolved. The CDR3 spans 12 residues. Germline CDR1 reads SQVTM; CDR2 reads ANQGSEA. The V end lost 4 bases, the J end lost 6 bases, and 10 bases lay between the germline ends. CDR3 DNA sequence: TGCAGCGTTGCGACCCAGCTCAATGAGCAGTTCTTC. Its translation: CSVATQLNEQFF.

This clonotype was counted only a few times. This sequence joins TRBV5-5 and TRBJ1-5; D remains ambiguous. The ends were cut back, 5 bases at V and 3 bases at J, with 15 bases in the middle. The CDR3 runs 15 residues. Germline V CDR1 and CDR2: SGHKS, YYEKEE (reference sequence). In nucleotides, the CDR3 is TGTGCCAGCAGGTCTAGGGAAGGGCCCAATCAGCCCCAGCATTTT. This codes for CASRSREGPNQPQHF.

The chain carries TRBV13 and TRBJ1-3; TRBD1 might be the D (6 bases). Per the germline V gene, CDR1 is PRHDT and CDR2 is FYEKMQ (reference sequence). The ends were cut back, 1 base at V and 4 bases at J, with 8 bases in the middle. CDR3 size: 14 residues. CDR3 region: CASSLADRGNTIYF. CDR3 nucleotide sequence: TGTGCCAGCAGCTTAGCGGACAGAGGAAACACCATATATTTT.

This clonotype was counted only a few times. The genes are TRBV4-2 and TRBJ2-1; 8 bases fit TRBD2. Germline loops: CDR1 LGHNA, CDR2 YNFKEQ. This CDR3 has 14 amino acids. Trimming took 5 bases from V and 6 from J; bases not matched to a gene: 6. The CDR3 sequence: CASSDSGVGNEQFF. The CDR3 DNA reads TGTGCCAGCAGCGATAGCGGGGTCGGCAATGAGCAGTTCTTC.

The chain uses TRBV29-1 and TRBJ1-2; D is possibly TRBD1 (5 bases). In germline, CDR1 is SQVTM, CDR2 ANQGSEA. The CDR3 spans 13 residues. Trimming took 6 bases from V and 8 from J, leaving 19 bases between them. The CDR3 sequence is CSVADWGYEGYTF. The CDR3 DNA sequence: TGCAGCGTGGCCGATTGGGGGTATGAGGGCTACACCTTC.

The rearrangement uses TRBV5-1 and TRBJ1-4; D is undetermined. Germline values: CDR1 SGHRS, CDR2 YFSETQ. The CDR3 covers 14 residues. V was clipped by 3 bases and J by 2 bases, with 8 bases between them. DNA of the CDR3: TGCGCCAGCAGCTCCCCCGCGACTAATGAAAAACTGTTTTTT. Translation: CASSSPATNEKLFF.

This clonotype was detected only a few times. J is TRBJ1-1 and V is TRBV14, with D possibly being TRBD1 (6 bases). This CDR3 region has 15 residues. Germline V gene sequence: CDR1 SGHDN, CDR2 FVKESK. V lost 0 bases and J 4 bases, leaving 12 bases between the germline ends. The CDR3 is CASSQDAGVGTEAFF. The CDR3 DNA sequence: TGTGCCAGCAGCCAAGACGCAGGGGTAGGCACTGAAGCTTTCTTT.

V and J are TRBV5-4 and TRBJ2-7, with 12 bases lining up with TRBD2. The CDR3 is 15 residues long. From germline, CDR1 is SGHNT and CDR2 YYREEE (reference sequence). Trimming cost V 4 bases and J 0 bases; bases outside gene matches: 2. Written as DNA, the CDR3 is TGTGCCAGCAGCGGGGGACTAGCGGGCTCCTACGAGCAGTACTTC. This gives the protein CASSGGLAGSYEQYF.

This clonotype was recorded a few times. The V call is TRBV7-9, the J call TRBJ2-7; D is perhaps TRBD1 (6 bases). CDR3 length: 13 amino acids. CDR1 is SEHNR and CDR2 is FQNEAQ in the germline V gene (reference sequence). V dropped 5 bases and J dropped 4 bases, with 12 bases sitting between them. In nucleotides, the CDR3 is TGTGCCAGCAGCCCATCAGGGGATTACGAGCAGTACTTC. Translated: CASSPSGDYEQYF.

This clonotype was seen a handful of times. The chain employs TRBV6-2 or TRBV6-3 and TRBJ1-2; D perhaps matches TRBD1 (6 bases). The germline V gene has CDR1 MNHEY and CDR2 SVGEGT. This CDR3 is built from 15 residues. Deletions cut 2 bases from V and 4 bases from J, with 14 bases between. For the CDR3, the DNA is TGTGCCAGCAGTTACGACCAGGGGTTGTCCTATGGCTACACCTTC. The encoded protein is CASSYDQGLSYGYTF.

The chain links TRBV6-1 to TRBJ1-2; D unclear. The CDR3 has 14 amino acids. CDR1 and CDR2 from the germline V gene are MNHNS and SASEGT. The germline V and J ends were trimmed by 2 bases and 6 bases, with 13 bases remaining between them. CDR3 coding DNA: TGTGCCAGCAGTGAAAGTTCCCTATTCGATGGCTACACCTTC. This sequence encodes CASSESSLFDGYTF.

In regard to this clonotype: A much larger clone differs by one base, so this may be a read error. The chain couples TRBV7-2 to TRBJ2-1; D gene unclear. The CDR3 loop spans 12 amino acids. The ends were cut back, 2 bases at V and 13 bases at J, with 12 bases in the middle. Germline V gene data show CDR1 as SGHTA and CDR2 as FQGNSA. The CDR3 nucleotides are TGTGCCAGCAGCTTATATGCGGAGACCCAGTTCTTC. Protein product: CASSLYAETQFF. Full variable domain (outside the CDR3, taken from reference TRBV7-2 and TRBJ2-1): GAGVSQSPSNKVTEKGKDVELRCDPISGHTALYWYRQSLGQGLEFLIYFQGNSAPDKSGLPSDRFSAERTGGSVSTLTIQRTQQEDSAVYLCASSLYAETQFFGPGTRLTVL.

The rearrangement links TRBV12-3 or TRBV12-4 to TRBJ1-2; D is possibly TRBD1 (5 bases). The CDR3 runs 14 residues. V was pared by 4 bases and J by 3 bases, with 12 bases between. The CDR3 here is CASSYKGRDYGYTF. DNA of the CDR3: TGTGCCAGCAGTTACAAGGGGCGCGACTATGGCTACACCTTC.

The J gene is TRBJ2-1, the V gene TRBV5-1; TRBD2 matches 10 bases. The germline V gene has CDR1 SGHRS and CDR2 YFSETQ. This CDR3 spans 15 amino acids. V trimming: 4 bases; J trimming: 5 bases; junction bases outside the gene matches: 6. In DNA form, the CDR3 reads TGCGCCAGCAGCATGAGCGGGGGGGCCGACAATGAGCAGTTCTTC. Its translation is CASSMSGGADNEQFF.